This passage covers 5 T cell receptor beta chains from one sample sequenced in a study of blood T cell repertoires in COVID-19. TCRdb keeps only in-frame clones here, not all; method: immunoSEQ multiplex PCR. The sample lists approximately 270,000 clones, approximately 90% occurring once. Specimen: peripheral blood. Receptors originate from a man in his thirties or forties with acute or convalescent COVID-19.

The genes are TRBV6-5 and TRBJ1-2, with D tentatively TRBD1 (6 bases). The CDR3 loop spans 15 amino acids. Trimming removed 6 bases from V and 8 bases from J, with 22 bases in between. In germline, CDR1 is MNHEY, CDR2 SVGAGI. DNA of the CDR3: TGTGCCAGCAGACCCTTCCACTCTGGACAGTGGGGCTACACCTTC. Translation gives CASRPFHSGQWGYTF.

The J gene is TRBJ1-4, the V gene TRBV2; TRBD1 agrees at 10 bases. The CDR3 is made up of 16 amino acids. J was trimmed by 8 bases and V by 8 bases; bases with no gene match: 14. CDR1 is SNHLY, CDR2 FYNNEI, per germline. The CDR3 region has the DNA TGTGCCAGCTCTGAGAGACCGGGACAGGGGAAGGAAAAACTGTTTTTT. Its translation is CASSERPGQGKEKLFF.

The gene calls are TRBV11-3 and TRBJ2-3, with 13 nucleotides matching TRBD2. Per the germline V gene, CDR1 is SGHNT and CDR2 is YENEEA. CDR3 length: 17 residues. The V segment lost 3 bases and the J segment 2 bases; nucleotides outside the gene matches: 5. The CDR3 sequence: CASSFGTSGANTDTQYF. The CDR3 nucleotides are TGTGCCAGCAGCTTTGGGACTAGCGGGGCAAACACAGATACGCAGTATTTT.

This clone has only one observation. The chain links TRBV18 to TRBJ1-1; 12 bases fit TRBD1. This CDR3 is 17 amino acids long. Germline values: CDR1 KGHSH, CDR2 LQKENI. After removal of 3 bases from V and 1 base from J, the junction contained 6 bases not matched to a gene. The CDR3 nucleotides are TGTGCCAGCTCACCGCCGGGACAGGGGGCCAGGAACACTGAAGCTTTCTTT. This encodes CASSPPGQGARNTEAFF.

The chain is built from TRBV6-5 and TRBJ1-1, with 8 bases identical to TRBD1. Germline values: CDR1 MNHEY, CDR2 SVGAGI. Trimming took 7 bases from V and 11 from J; bases not matched to a gene: 15. The CDR3 spans 14 residues. The CDR3 here is CASKLPSPGQEAFF. In DNA, the CDR3 is TGTGCCAGCAAGTTACCCTCTCCGGGACAGGAGGCTTTCTTT.